The 12 T cell receptor beta chains in this list originate from one sample, sequenced in a study of T cell repertoires in cytomegalovirus infection. MiXCR, applied by TCRdb to the reads, yields one record per CDR3 protein. The table lists some 680,000 distinct CDR3 sequences, roughly a third of them singletons, with under 3% in the top ten. Material for sequencing was PBMCs. These receptors all come from a human donor in good health (CMV status not recorded). Some clones in this sample may be carry-over from other donors' samples.

The V and J genes are TRBV6-8 and TRBJ2-2, with 10 bases aligning to TRBD1. Germline CDR1 is MNHGY and CDR2 is SAAAGT. Trimming took 7 bases from V and 5 from J; bases not matched to a gene: 7. The CDR3 is 15 amino acids. CDR3 sequence (DNA): TGTGCCAGCACCTCATGGGACAGGGGAACCGGGGAGCTGTTTTTT. It yields the protein CASTSWDRGTGELFF.

The chain combines TRBV30 with TRBJ1-1; D gene ambiguous. The CDR3 loop spans 13 amino acids. V gave up 2 bases and J gave up 4 bases, with 11 bases separating them. CDR1 is GTSNPN and CDR2 is SVGIG in the germline V gene (reference sequence). CDR3 amino acids: CAWSTERPTEAFF. CDR3 sequence (DNA): TGTGCCTGGAGTACGGAGAGGCCCACTGAAGCTTTCTTT.

The chain employs TRBV28 and TRBJ2-1; D unresolved. CDR1 and CDR2 from the germline V gene are MDHEN and SYDVKM. Trimming stripped 6 bases from V and 12 bases from J, with 9 bases between. The CDR3 is 10 amino acids. The CDR3 is CASRTHGQFF. In nucleotides, the CDR3 is TGTGCCAGCAGGACCCACGGGCAGTTCTTC.

Comments on this clonotype: A read error may explain this, as a much larger clone is one base away. V usage is TRBV7-8 and J usage is TRBJ1-6, with D unresolved. The CDR3 totals 11 residues. Germline V gene lookup returns CDR1 SGHVS and CDR2 FQNEAQ. Here the CDR3 DNA reads TGTGCCATCAGCTTCGATTCACCCCTCCACTTT. This codes for CAISFDSPLHF. Full variable domain (missing parts from reference TRBV7-8 and TRBJ1-6): GAGVSQSPRYKVAKRGQDVALRCDPISGHVSLFWYQQALGQGPEFLTYFQNEAQLDKSGLPSDRFFAERPEGSVSTLKIQRTQQEDSAVYLCAISFDSPLHFGNGTRLTVT.

This clonotype showed up many times. The V gene is TRBV12-3 or TRBV12-4, the J gene TRBJ2-5, with unresolved D. V dropped 6 bases and J dropped 5 bases, with 10 bases sitting between them. The CDR3 is 12 amino acids. The CDR3: CASSQIRETQYF. In nucleotides, the CDR3 is TGTGCCAGCAGCCAAATTAGGGAGACCCAGTACTTC.

The chain links TRBV7-4 to TRBJ1-4, with TRBD1 identical over 7 bases. Unmatched junction bases numbered 12, after V lost 5 bases and J lost 9 bases. This CDR3 has 15 residues. The germline V gene has CDR1 SGHVT and CDR2 SQSDAQ. CDR3 DNA sequence: TGTGCCAGCAGCGTAGATGGGACAGTGACCAAAAAACTGTTTTTT. Translation gives CASSVDGTVTKKLFF.

For this clonotype: A read error may explain this, as a much larger clone is one base away. The V and J genes are TRBV27 and TRBJ2-3, with D perhaps being TRBD1 or TRBD2 (5 bases each). Germline assignment: CDR1 MNHEY and CDR2 SMNVEV (reference sequence). The CDR3 runs 12 residues. This CDR3 is CASRGRSDTHYF. CDR3 coding DNA: TGTGCCAGCAGGGGACGGTCAGATACGCATTATTTT.

This clonotype was found many times. The chain joins TRBV7-9 to TRBJ1-4; 8 bases are shared with TRBD1. The junction had 6 bases not matched to a gene; V was cut back by 7 bases and J by 8 bases. Germline-derived CDR1 and CDR2 are SEHNR and FQNEAQ (reference sequence). The CDR3 length is 13 residues. The DNA of the CDR3 is TGTGCCAGCAACGACAGGGGTGGGGAAAAACTGTTTTTT. Translation gives CASNDRGGEKLFF. Combining the CDR3 with reference TRBV7-9 and TRBJ1-4 gives the whole variable domain DTGVSQNPRHKITKRGQNVTFRCDPISEHNRLYWYRQTLGQGPEFLTYFQNEAQLEKSRLLSDRFSAERPKGSFSTLEIQRTEQGDSAMYLCASNDRGGEKLFFGSGTQLSVL.

The V gene is TRBV7-9, the J gene TRBJ1-1; D perhaps matches TRBD1 (6 bases). This CDR3 has 17 residues. Per the germline V gene, CDR1 is SEHNR and CDR2 is FQNEAQ (reference sequence). V lost 5 bases and J 0 bases, leaving 19 bases between the germline ends. The CDR3 region is CASSEAGALILNTEAFF. CDR3 bases: TGTGCCAGCAGCGAAGCGGGGGCGCTCATTCTGAACACTGAAGCTTTCTTT.

This clonotype has at least ten counts. The rearrangement uses TRBV7-2 and TRBJ2-5; D not certain. Germline lookup yields CDR1 SGHTA and CDR2 FQGNSA. Trimming cost V 5 bases and J 0 bases, with 7 bases left between them. The CDR3 runs to 13 residues. The CDR3 reads CASSPHNQETQYF. The CDR3 nucleotides read TGTGCCAGCAGCCCGCACAACCAAGAGACCCAGTACTTC.

The V call is TRBV20-1, the J call TRBJ1-2, with D hard to call. V was shortened by 3 bases and J by 2 bases, with 10 bases between the two germline ends. Germline V gene data show CDR1 as DFQATT and CDR2 as SNEGSKA (reference sequence). The CDR3 totals 13 residues. In nucleotides, the CDR3 is TGCAGTGCTAGGGAAGCGGGCAACTATGGCTACACCTTC. Its protein product is CSAREAGNYGYTF.

The genes are TRBV7-6 and TRBJ2-3, with TRBD1 identical over 8 bases. V lost 1 base to trimming and J lost 5 bases; unmatched junction nucleotides: 8. The CDR3 loop spans 16 amino acids. In germline, CDR1 is SGHVS, CDR2 FNYEAQ. CDR3 nucleotides: TGTGCCAGCAGCTTAGTTGGGACAGGCTTTGTAGATACGCAGTATTTT. Translating gives CASSLVGTGFVDTQYF.